A selection of T cell receptor beta chains follows, all from one sample in a study of T cell responses to AZD1222 COVID-19 vaccine. Sequencing was performed with immunoSEQ multiplex PCR; in TCRdb, only in-frame clones are kept and a portion is missing. The data show more than 85,000 clones, about 90% seen once. This material consisted of peripheral blood, taken 28 days after the second AZD1222 dose. The receptor source for this set is an adult who received the AZD1222 COVID-19 vaccine. The CDR3 runs from the conserved cysteine through the conserved F or W. The D gene is left open where the match is weak. Size tells how often a clone was seen (once, few, many) or the class of an expanded clone, and some rows leave it out.

J gene | V gene | D gene | clone size | CDR3 DNA | CDR3 protein
TRBJ1-1 | TRBV12-3/TRBV12-4 | - | - | TGTGCCAGCACCACCCAGACGGGGAAGGCTTTCTTT | CASTTQTGKAFF
TRBJ2-7 | TRBV27 | TRBD1 | - | TGTGCCAGCAGTACGCCGGGACAGGGGACCTACGAGCAGTACTTC | CASSTPGQGTYEQYF
TRBJ2-1 | TRBV5-5 | TRBD1 | - | TGTGCCAGCAGCTGGACAGGGTACAATGAGCAGTTCTTC | CASSWTGYNEQFF
TRBJ1-1 | TRBV5-1 | - | - | TGCGCCAGCAGCTTGGGGGGAGGCACTGAAGCTTTCTTT | CASSLGGGTEAFF
TRBJ1-1 | TRBV10-3 | - | - | TGTGCCATCAGTGAGTCGATGGGGGGGGCAGGGTCGAACACTGAAGCTTTCTTT | CAISESMGGAGSNTEAFF
TRBJ1-5 | TRBV6-5 | - | - | TGTGCCAGCAAAACAGGGATTCAGCCCCAGCATTTT | CASKTGIQPQHF
TRBJ2-6 | TRBV21-1 | - | - | TGTGCCAGCTCAAAGCGGGGGAGGCGAGCTGGGGCCAACGTCCTGACTTTC | CASSKRGRRAGANVLTF
TRBJ2-1 | TRBV18 | - | once | TGTGCCAGCTCACCGCCATCGGACGGTTACAATGAGCAGTTCTTC | CASSPPSDGYNEQFF
TRBJ2-3 | TRBV7-2 | TRBD2 | - | TGTGCCAGCAGCACTCCAGGTCGGCTAGCGGCCTCCACAGATACGCAGTATTTT | CASSTPGRLAASTDTQYF
TRBJ1-1 | TRBV7-3 | - | - | TGTGCCAGCAGCTTAGAGGGTGGGAGGCACACTGAAGCTTTCTTT | CASSLEGGRHTEAFF
TRBJ2-6 | TRBV5-1 | - | - | TGCGCCAGCAGCTTCAGGACAGCTAATCCCACTGGGGCCAACGTCCTGACTTTC | CASSFRTANPTGANVLTF
TRBJ1-5 | TRBV7-2 | - | - | TGTGCCAGCAGCTTAGTGCGGGGGTCGCAGCCCCAGCATTTT | CASSLVRGSQPQHF
TRBJ2-7 | TRBV30 | TRBD2 | - | TGTGCCTGGAGTGGAAGCGGGGGGTCCTACGAGCAGTACTTC | CAWSGSGGSYEQYF
TRBJ2-7 | TRBV29-1 | TRBD1 | - | TGCAGCGTTGAAGGGACAGGGGGTAGTTACGAGCAGTACTTC | CSVEGTGGSYEQYF
TRBJ1-5 | TRBV30 | - | - | TGTGCCTGGAGTGTACAGTCAAGAAATCAGCCCCAGCATTTT | CAWSVQSRNQPQHF
TRBJ1-4 | TRBV5-1 | - | - | TGCGCCAGCCGGACAGACCTCGGTGGTGAAAAACTGTTTTTT | CASRTDLGGEKLFF
TRBJ1-3 | TRBV7-3 | - | - | TGTGCCAGCAGCTTAACGGCGGGTGCTGGAAACACCATATATTTT | CASSLTAGAGNTIYF
TRBJ2-7 | TRBV19 | - | - | TGTGCCAGTAGTCGATGGGGCGAGCAGTACTTC | CASSRWGEQYF
TRBJ2-1 | TRBV2 | TRBD2 | - | TGTGCCAGCAGGGGGAGGGATGAGCAGTTCTTC | CASRGRDEQFF
TRBJ2-7 | TRBV10-1 | - | few | TGCCCGTTGTACGAGCAGTACTTC | CPLYEQYF
TRBJ2-3 | TRBV29-1 | TRBD2 | - | TGCAGCGGAAAGCGGGGGGGCTTTGGGGATACGCAGTATTTT | CSGKRGGFGDTQYF
TRBJ2-1 | TRBV4-2 | - | - | TGTGCCAGCAGCCAAGAGGTAGACAATGAGCAGTTCTTC | CASSQEVDNEQFF
TRBJ1-2 | TRBV11-2 | TRBD1 | - | TGTGCCAGCAGCCCAGGACAGGACTATGGCTACACCTTC | CASSPGQDYGYTF
TRBJ1-1 | TRBV7-9 | - | few | TGTGCCAGCAGCTTAACGCAGGGGATCACTGAAGCTTTCTTT | CASSLTQGITEAFF
TRBJ1-4 | TRBV5-5 | - | - | TGTGCCAGCAGCCAAGCCGGGGGGAGGGATGAAAAACTGTTTTTT | CASSQAGGRDEKLFF
TRBJ2-1 | TRBV5-1 | - | - | TGCGCCAGCAGCCGTAACAGGGATCCCTCCTACAATGAGCAGTTCTTC | CASSRNRDPSYNEQFF
TRBJ2-3 | TRBV5-1 | - | - | TGCGCCAGCAGCTTACCCAGCACAGATACGCAGTATTTT | CASSLPSTDTQYF
TRBJ2-1 | TRBV27 | - | - | TGTGCCAGCAGTTCTCTAGGCCCTTCCTACAATGAGCAGTTCTTC | CASSSLGPSYNEQFF
TRBJ1-2 | TRBV6-5 | - | once | TGTGCCAGCAGGATCAGGGGAGACAGTGGCTACACCTTC | CASRIRGDSGYTF
TRBJ2-7 | TRBV9 | - | few | TGTGCCAGCAGCGTAGGTGGGACTTATACCTCCTACGAGCAGTACTTC | CASSVGGTYTSYEQYF
TRBJ2-7 | TRBV27 | TRBD1 | few | TGTGCCAGCAGTTTATCGGGCCCCGGGACAGCCTACGAGCAGTACTTC | CASSLSGPGTAYEQYF
TRBJ1-2 | TRBV5-8 | TRBD1 | - | TGTGCCAGCAGCTTAACAGGGGGATCTAACTATGGCTACACCTTC | CASSLTGGSNYGYTF
TRBJ1-5 | TRBV21-1 | - | - | TGTGCCAGCAGCAGGGGCAGGGTGAATCAGCCCCAGCATTTT | CASSRGRVNQPQHF
TRBJ2-1 | TRBV3-1/TRBV3-2 | TRBD1 | - | TGTGCCAGCAGCCAACAGGGGGTGTTGAATGAGCAGTTCTTC | CASSQQGVLNEQFF
TRBJ2-1 | TRBV3-1/TRBV3-2 | - | - | TGTGCCAGCAGCCAAGAGAGAGGTGAGCAGTTCTTC | CASSQERGEQFF
TRBJ1-5 | TRBV19 | - | - | TGTGCCAGTAGTATTCCTACTTGGGACGGGGCTTCCAATCAGCCCCAGCATTTT | CASSIPTWDGASNQPQHF
TRBJ1-4 | TRBV27 | - | - | TGTGCCAGCAGGTTATACAGTGGCGGTGAAAAACTGTTTTTT | CASRLYSGGEKLFF
TRBJ2-1 | TRBV24-1 | - | - | TGTGCCACCAGTCAAAACAATGAGCAGTTCTTC | CATSQNNEQFF
TRBJ2-7 | TRBV12-3/TRBV12-4 | - | few | TGTGCCAGCAGTTCGACAGTGACCTACGAGCAGTACTTC | CASSSTVTYEQYF
TRBJ1-6 | TRBV7-8 | TRBD1 | few | TGTGCCAGCAGCTTGTTCAGGGGGCTCGGTTCACCCCTCCACTTT | CASSLFRGLGSPLHF
TRBJ2-7 | TRBV27 | - | - | TGTGCCAGCAGTTTGGGTTGGGGGCTGAGCTCCTACGAGCAGTACTTC | CASSLGWGLSSYEQYF
TRBJ2-7 | TRBV14 | TRBD1 | - | TGTGCCAGCAGCCTACCGACAGGGTCTTACGAGCAGTACTTC | CASSLPTGSYEQYF